This T cell receptor (beta chain) was recorded in a study of blood T cell repertoires in COVID-19. The CDR3 has 13 amino acids. Germline V gene data show CDR1 as DFQATT and CDR2 as SNEGSKA (reference sequence). Trimming took 3 bases from V and 0 from J; bases not matched to a gene: 2. Assay used: immunoSEQ multiplex PCR; TCRdb lists only in-frame clones, some missing. The table includes around 310,000 clones, over 75% detected once. The chain links TRBV20-1 to TRBJ2-7, with 7 positions matching TRBD1. The sequence came from a man younger than 45 who had recovered from COVID-19. Sequencing was done on a sample of PBMCs or T cells enriched from blood (not recorded which). The CDR3: CSASRGPSYEQYF. CDR3 sequence (DNA): TGCAGTGCTAGTAGGGGGCCCTCCTACGAGCAGTACTTC.